The 4 T cell receptor beta chains given below trace back to one sample, sequenced in a study of T cells in Graves' hyperthyroidism and ophthalmopathy. Amplification of TCR beta CDR3 regions was performed using RNA transcripts as template. Primed by the HTBI set, a first-round RT-PCR was run on the TCR CDR3. One entry per CDR3 protein, called by TCRdb with MiXCR from the multiplex PCR reads. The sample consists of fewer than 400,000 distinct CDR3 sequences, just under 25% of them appearing once. Sequencing was carried out using blood. The origin of the receptors is a middle-aged man with Graves' hyperthyroidism.

This clonotype was counted ten times or more. The chain employs TRBV6-1 and TRBJ2-7; 13 bases are shared with TRBD2. CDR1 and CDR2 (germline): MNHNS, SASEGT. This CDR3 region has 16 residues. The V segment lost 4 bases and the J segment 5 bases; nucleotides outside the gene matches: 8. CDR3 region: CASSGRTSGSFNEQYF. In DNA form, the CDR3 reads TGTGCCAGCAGTGGAAGGACTAGCGGGAGTTTCAACGAGCAGTACTTC.

This clonotype was counted ten times or more. The chain links TRBV20-1 to TRBJ2-1, with 7 positions matching TRBD2. CDR1 is DFQATT, CDR2 SNEGSKA, per germline (reference sequence). V was pared by 6 bases and J by 0 bases, with 11 bases of the junction left unmatched. The CDR3 is 16 residues long. Here the CDR3 reads CSALGASGSSYNEQFF. CDR3 in DNA: TGCAGTGCCCTCGGGGCTAGCGGCAGCTCCTACAATGAGCAGTTCTTC.

At least ten counts were recorded for this clonotype. The chain is built from TRBV11-2 and TRBJ2-7; D uncertain. Trimming took 4 bases from V and 0 from J, leaving 16 bases between them. The germline V gene has CDR1 SGHAT and CDR2 FQNNGV. The CDR3 is made up of 16 amino acids. The CDR3 is CASSYTQFGLSYEQYF. The CDR3 coding sequence is TGTGCCAGCAGCTATACCCAGTTCGGGCTCTCCTACGAGCAGTACTTC.

This clonotype was seen more than once but under ten times. This chain connects TRBV3-1 to TRBJ2-5; D may be TRBD2 (5 bases). Germline V gene data show CDR1 as LGHDT and CDR2 as YNNKEL (reference sequence). The CDR3 covers 17 residues. Trimming took 0 bases from V and 2 from J, leaving 16 bases between them. This CDR3 reads CASSQDKRLLVQETQYF. In nucleotides, the CDR3 is TGTGCCAGCAGCCAAGATAAACGACTACTCGTTCAAGAGACCCAGTACTTC.